The 15 T cell receptor beta chains in this list originate from one sample, sequenced in a study of regulatory T cells in long-lasting Graves disease. According to the study, TCR beta libraries were built with iRepertoire HTBI primers and CDR3-region Arm-PCR. MiXCR was run by TCRdb on the multiplex PCR reads, yielding one entry per CDR3 protein. The profile shows 450,000 to 500,000 distinct CDR3 sequences, about 17% of them singletons. The time point is: newly diagnosed GD, antithyroid drugs for less than 3 months. The TCR library used RNA extracted from PBMCs. This sample also appeared in a second study, on T cells in Graves' hyperthyroidism and ophthalmopathy.

The specimen was peripheral blood mononuclear cells (PBMCs), collected at new diagnosis, from a patient treated with antithyroid drugs. The receptors come from a man aged 35-49 years with Graves disease.

This chain links TRBV12-3 or TRBV12-4 with TRBJ2-5; 11 bases align to TRBD1. CDR3 size: 15 residues. Losses at the gene ends were 6 bases for V and 1 base for J; bases not matched to a gene: 4. The CDR3 DNA reads TGTGCCAGCAGGGGACAGGGGGGGAGCCAAGAGACCCAGTACTTC. Its translation is CASRGQGGSQETQYF.

The chain links TRBV5-4 to TRBJ2-1; 12 nucleotides match TRBD2. The CDR3 spans 18 residues. V was clipped by 2 bases and J by 1 base; unmatched bases: 7. In germline, CDR1 is SGHNT, CDR2 YYREEE (reference sequence). The CDR3 nucleotides read TGTGCCAGCAGCTTAGGACTAGCGGGGCCGGCGTCCTACAATGAGCAGTTCTTC. It is translated as CASSLGLAGPASYNEQFF.

This rearrangement joins TRBV12-3 or TRBV12-4 to TRBJ1-4, with 8 nucleotides matching TRBD1. V lost 6 bases, J lost 3 bases, and 6 bases stayed unmatched. CDR3 length: 15 amino acids. The CDR3 loop is CASSRRGQANEKLFF. DNA of the CDR3: TGTGCCAGCAGCCGCAGGGGGCAGGCTAATGAAAAACTGTTTTTT.

The gene calls are TRBV27 and TRBJ2-1; TRBD2 aligns across 8 bases. The J call is doubtful: the DNA matches TRBJ2-5 better. The CDR3 is 14 amino acids. The germline CDR1 and CDR2 sequences are MNHEY and SMNVEV (reference sequence). The CDR3 sequence: CASSLTGGPQTQYF. The CDR3 bases are TGTGCCAGCAGTTTAACGGGAGGGCCCCAGACCCAGTACTTC.

This clonotype was recorded many times. The V and J genes are TRBV7-9 and TRBJ2-1; possibly TRBD2 for D (6 bases). The V and J ends lost 4 bases and 3 bases respectively, with 13 bases between them. CDR3 length: 15 residues. Germline CDR1 is SEHNR and CDR2 is FQNEAQ (reference sequence). CDR3 bases: TGTGCCAGCAGCTCTGGGGGACTTAACTACAATGAGCAGTTCTTC. It codes for CASSSGGLNYNEQFF.

The table lists this clonotype with a few counts. The chain is built from TRBV28 and TRBJ2-3, with D possibly TRBD1 on 7 matching bases. The CDR3 sequence is 13 residues long. Trimming took off 8 bases at V and 4 bases at J, with 13 bases between the two ends. The germline CDR1 and CDR2 sequences are MDHEN and SYDVKM. CDR3 nucleotide sequence: TGTGCCAGCTCGGCGGGGACAGCAGATACGCAGTATTTT. This translates into CASSAGTADTQYF. Full variable domain (rest looked up from reference TRBV28 and TRBJ2-3): DVKVTQSSRYLVKRTGEKVFLECVQDMDHENMFWYRQDPGLGLRLIYFSYDVKMKEKGDIPEGYSVSREKKERFSLILESASTNQTSMYLCASSAGTADTQYFGPGTRLTVL.

This clonotype showed up many times. This chain links TRBV2 with TRBJ2-7; TRBD2 agrees at 10 bases. This CDR3 region has 15 residues. V shed 4 bases and J 2 bases; nucleotides not matched to a gene: 5. Germline CDR1 SNHLY, CDR2 FYNNEI. The CDR3 DNA sequence: TGTGCCAGCAGTGCCTCTAGCGGGAGAGCCTACGAGCAGTACTTC. Its translation: CASSASSGRAYEQYF. Full variable domain (remainder filled in from reference TRBV2 and TRBJ2-7): EPEVTQTPSHQVTQMGQEVILRCVPISNHLYFYWYRQILGQKVEFLVSFYNNEISEKSEIFDDQFSVERPDGSNFTLKIRSTKLEDSAMYFCASSASSGRAYEQYFGPGTRLTVT.

This clonotype was seen many times. V usage is TRBV5-1 and J usage is TRBJ2-7; 14 bases agree with TRBD2. J gave up 7 bases and V 4 bases, and 7 bases lay outside the gene matches. Germline V lookup: CDR1 SGHRS, CDR2 YFSETQ. This CDR3 contains 15 residues. The CDR3 region is CASSAGLAGGGEQYF. The CDR3 DNA follows: TGCGCCAGCAGCGCCGGACTAGCGGGAGGTGGAGAGCAGTACTTC. Drawing the rest from reference TRBV5-1 and TRBJ2-7, the complete variable domain is KAGVTQTPRYLIKTRGQQVTLSCSPISGHRSVSWYQQTPGQGLQFLFEYFSETQRNKGNFPGRFSGRQFSNSRSEMNVSTLELGDSALYLCASSAGLAGGGEQYFGPGTRLTVT.

This clonotype was counted many times. This rearrangement joins TRBV12-3 or TRBV12-4 to TRBJ2-1; 12 bases agree with TRBD2. Trimming took 6 bases from V and 7 from J; bases not matched to a gene: 4. CDR3 length: 14 amino acids. The CDR3 coding sequence is TGTGCCAGCAGACCTAGCGGGAGGGGGAATGAGCAGTTCTTC. Its protein is CASRPSGRGNEQFF.

This clonotype came up many times. This rearrangement joins TRBV29-1 to TRBJ1-2; D unresolved. The CDR3 has 15 residues. Germline V gene sequence: CDR1 SQVTM, CDR2 ANQGSEA. Between the trimmed V and J ends, which lost 1 base and 1 base, there was a span of 13 bases. The DNA of the CDR3 is TGCAGCGTTGAAGTAGCCAGGAGGATTAACTATGGCTACACCTTC. Protein sequence: CSVEVARRINYGYTF. Combining the CDR3 with reference TRBV29-1 and TRBJ1-2 gives the whole variable domain SAVISQKPSRDICQRGTSLTIQCQVDSQVTMMFWYRQQPGQSLTLIATANQGSEATYESGFVIDKFPISRPNLTFSTLTVSNMSPEDSSIYLCSVEVARRINYGYTFGSGTRLTVV.

The CDR3 loop reads CASSYSKNREGTQYF. The CDR3, as DNA: TGTGCCAGCAGTTACTCGAAGAACAGAGAAGGGACCCAGTACTTC. The chain employs TRBV6-2 or TRBV6-3 and TRBJ2-3; D not resolved. The end of the DNA fits TRBJ2-5 better, so the J call may be wrong. Looked up from germline, CDR1 is MNHEY and CDR2 is SVGEGT. This CDR3 region has 15 residues.

This clonotype appeared a few times. The chain couples TRBV5-1 to TRBJ1-1; no definite D call. In germline, CDR1 is SGHRS, CDR2 YFSETQ. The CDR3 is made up of 14 amino acids. Between the trimmed V and J ends, which lost 0 bases and 2 bases, there was a span of 8 bases. The chain's CDR3 is CASSLVSANTEAFF. The DNA for the CDR3 is TGCGCCAGCAGCTTGGTCTCAGCCAACACTGAAGCTTTCTTT.

This clonotype was picked up many times. This chain links TRBV20-1 with TRBJ1-6; D gene ambiguous. Germline V gene lookup returns CDR1 DFQATT and CDR2 SNEGSKA (reference sequence). The CDR3 spans 13 residues. The germline V and J ends were trimmed by 7 bases and 3 bases, with 10 bases remaining between them. CDR3 loop: CSVWPLYNSPLHF. As DNA, the CDR3 is TGCAGTGTCTGGCCCCTCTATAATTCACCCCTCCACTTT.

This clonotype was recorded at least ten times. This chain links TRBV5-1 with TRBJ2-7; 7 nucleotides align to TRBD2. Per the germline V gene, CDR1 is SGHRS and CDR2 is YFSETQ. CDR3 length: 17 residues. J was trimmed by 4 bases and V by 5 bases; bases with no gene match: 18. The CDR3 DNA follows: TGCGCCAGCAGTCTTCTCCGACTGCGGGAGTCTCGGTACGAGCAGTACTTC. Translating gives CASSLLRLRESRYEQYF.

This clonotype was seen a few times. The chain carries TRBV15 and TRBJ2-7; D is possibly TRBD1 (5 bases). This CDR3 comprises 13 residues. CDR1 and CDR2 (germline): LNHNV, YYDKDF (reference sequence). Trimming pared 3 bases from V and 2 bases from J, leaving 8 bases between. As DNA, the CDR3 is TGTGCCACCAGCAGCAGGGAAGCCTACGAGCAGTACTTC. Translated, it gives CATSSREAYEQYF.